Sequencing of this T cell receptor beta chain was carried out in a study of blood T cell repertoires in COVID-19. Background on the study: Sites across the United States, Italy and Spain contributed samples from acute and convalescent COVID-19.

Authors' processing steps: Researchers report that nucleated cell counts were estimated from reference gene primer amplification. Data came from immunoSEQ multiplex PCR; TCRdb stores just in-frame clones and leaves some out. D and trimming were read from the DNA, whereas the V and J calls and clone size are those reported in that table. The sample contains more than 80,000 clones, 90% of which appear only once. This CDR3 contains 17 residues. CDR1 and CDR2 (germline): SGHDN, FVKESK. The ends were cut back, 0 bases at V and 1 base at J, with 13 bases in the middle. Enrolment of Seattle patients took place during active infection, and they were followed longitudinally.

This TCR was sampled from a man in his late teens or twenties with COVID-19, enrolled during active disease. Source material: peripheral blood. This chain uses TRBV14 with TRBJ2-1; D remains ambiguous. In DNA, the CDR3 is TGTGCCAGCAGCCAAGATCACCCAACATTTTCCTACAATGAGCAGTTCTTC. Translation gives CASSQDHPTFSYNEQFF.